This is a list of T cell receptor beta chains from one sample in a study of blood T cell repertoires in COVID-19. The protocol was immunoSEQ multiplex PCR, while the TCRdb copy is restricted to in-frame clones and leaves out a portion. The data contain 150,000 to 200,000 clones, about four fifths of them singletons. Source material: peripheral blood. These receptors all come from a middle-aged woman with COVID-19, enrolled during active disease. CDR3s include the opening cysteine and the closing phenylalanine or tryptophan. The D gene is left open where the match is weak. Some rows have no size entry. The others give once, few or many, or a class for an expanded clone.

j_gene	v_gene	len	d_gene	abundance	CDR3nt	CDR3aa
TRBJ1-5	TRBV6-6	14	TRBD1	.	TGTGCCAGCAGCCCGGACAGGGCTTATCAGCCCCAGCATTTT	CASSPDRAYQPQHF
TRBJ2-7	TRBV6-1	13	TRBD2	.	TGTGCCAGCAGTGATGGAGCGGGGAGGTCCAGGTACTTC	CASSDGAGRSRYF
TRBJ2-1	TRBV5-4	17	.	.	TGTGCCAGCAGTTCCCCCGGGCGGGGCCCTTCCTACAATGAGCAGTTCTTC	CASSSPGRGPSYNEQFF
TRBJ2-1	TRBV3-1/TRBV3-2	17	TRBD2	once	TGTGCCAGCAGCCCAAGACGTGGACTAGGCTCCTACAATGAGCAGTTCTTC	CASSPRRGLGSYNEQFF
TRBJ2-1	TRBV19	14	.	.	TGTGCCAGTAGTACCCTCGGGAGTTACAATGAGCAGTTCTTC	CASSTLGSYNEQFF
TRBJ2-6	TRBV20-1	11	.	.	TGCAGTGCTACTGGAGGGGCTATCAAAACTTTC	CSATGGAIKTF
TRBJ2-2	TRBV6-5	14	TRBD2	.	TGTGCCAGCAGTCGGGAGGGGGGCACCGGGGAGCTGTTTTTT	CASSREGGTGELFF
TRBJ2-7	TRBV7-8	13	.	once	TGTGCCAGCAGCTTAGGGTTCAGCTACGAGCAGTACTTC	CASSLGFSYEQYF
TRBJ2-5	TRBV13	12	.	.	TGTGCCAGCAGCATGTTATTGGAGACCCAGTACTTC	CASSMLLETQYF
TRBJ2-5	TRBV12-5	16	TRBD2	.	TGTGCTAGTGGTTTGTCAAATTGGGCGGGGGAAGAGACCCAGTACTTC	CASGLSNWAGEETQYF
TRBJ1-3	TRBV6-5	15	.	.	TGTGCCAGCAGTTACAAAGCTAACGCTGGAAACACCATATATTTT	CASSYKANAGNTIYF
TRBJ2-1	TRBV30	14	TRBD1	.	TGTGCCTGGACTCTAGGACAGGGGGCTAATGAGCAGTTCTTC	CAWTLGQGANEQFF
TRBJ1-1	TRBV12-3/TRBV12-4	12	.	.	TGTGCCAGCAGTTCAGAGAACACTGAAGCTTTCTTT	CASSSENTEAFF
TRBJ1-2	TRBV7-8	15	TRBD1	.	TGTGCCAGCAGCCAAGGAGGGGACAGGGGTTATGGCTACACCTTC	CASSQGGDRGYGYTF
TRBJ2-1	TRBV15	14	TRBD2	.	TGTGCCACCAATGGCGGGAGTTCCTACAATGAGCAGTTCTTC	CATNGGSSYNEQFF
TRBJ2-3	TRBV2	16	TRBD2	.	TGTGCCAGCAGTCTCCCGACTAGCAGCTGGACAGATACGCAGTATTTT	CASSLPTSSWTDTQYF
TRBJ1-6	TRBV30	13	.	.	TGTGCCTGGAGTCCCACATACGATTCACCCCTCCACTTT	CAWSPTYDSPLHF
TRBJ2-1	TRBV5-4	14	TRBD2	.	TGTGCCAGCAGGTATCGACTAGCCCCCGGTGAGCAGTTCTTC	CASRYRLAPGEQFF
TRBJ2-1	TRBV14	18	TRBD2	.	TGTGCCAGCAGCCAAGGAGCCCTTAGCGGGAGGGTCGGCAATGAGCAGTTCTTC	CASSQGALSGRVGNEQFF
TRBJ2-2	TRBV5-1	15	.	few	TGCGCCAGCAGCTTGGGTTCTACGAACACCGGGGAGCTGTTTTTT	CASSLGSTNTGELFF
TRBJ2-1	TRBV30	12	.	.	TGTGCCTGGAGTGTACTCTCCAATGAGCAGTTCTTC	CAWSVLSNEQFF
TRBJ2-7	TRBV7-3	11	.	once	TGTGCCAGCAGCAGAGGGTACGAGCAGTACTTC	CASSRGYEQYF
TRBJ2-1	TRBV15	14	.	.	TGTGCCACCAGCGGCGGGTTGGACCTCAATGAGCAGTTCTTC	CATSGGLDLNEQFF
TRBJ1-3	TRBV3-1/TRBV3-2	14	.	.	TGTGCCAGCAGCCAAACATACTCTGGAAACACCATATATTTT	CASSQTYSGNTIYF
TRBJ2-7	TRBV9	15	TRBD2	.	TGTGCCAGCAGCGTAGGTGGCGGGAGAGTCGACGAGCAGTACTTC	CASSVGGGRVDEQYF
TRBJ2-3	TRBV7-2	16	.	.	TGTGCCAGCAGCTTATTTGCGACAGATAGCACAGATACGCAGTATTTT	CASSLFATDSTDTQYF
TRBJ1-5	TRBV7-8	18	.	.	TGTGCCAGCAGCCGAGGAACAGGGAAATTTTATAGCAATCAGCCCCAGCATTTT	CASSRGTGKFYSNQPQHF
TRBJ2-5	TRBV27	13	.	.	TGTGCCAGCAGTCCGGGATTCCAAGAGACCCAGTACTTC	CASSPGFQETQYF
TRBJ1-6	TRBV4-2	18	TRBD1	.	TGTGCCAGCAGCCAAGAAATCGGTGCGGGACAGGGGAATTCACCCCTCCACTTT	CASSQEIGAGQGNSPLHF
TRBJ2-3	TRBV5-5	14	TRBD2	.	TGTGCCAGCAGCCCGGGAGGGAGGTACGATACGCAGTATTTT	CASSPGGRYDTQYF
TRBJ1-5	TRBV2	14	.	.	TGTGCCAGCAGCGGCGGACAGCTCCAGGGGCCCCAGCATTTT	CASSGGQLQGPQHF
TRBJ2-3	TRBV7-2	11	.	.	TGTGCCAGCAGCCAGGGGGATACGCAGTATTTT	CASSQGDTQYF
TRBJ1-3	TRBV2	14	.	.	TGTGCCAGCAGTCGACTGGGGGGAGTGAACACCATATATTTT	CASSRLGGVNTIYF
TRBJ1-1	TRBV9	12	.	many	TGTGCCAGCAGCGCCATCAACACTGAAGCTTTCTTT	CASSAINTEAFF
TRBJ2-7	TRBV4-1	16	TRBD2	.	TGCGCCAGCAGCCAAGCCCCGGGGGGGTCCCTCTACGAGCAGTACTTC	CASSQAPGGSLYEQYF
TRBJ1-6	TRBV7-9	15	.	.	TGTGCCAGCAGCCTCACGGGTAGCGATAATTCACCCCTCCACTTT	CASSLTGSDNSPLHF
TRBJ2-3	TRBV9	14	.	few	TGTGCCAGCAGCGTAGGGCCCGTGGCAGATACGCAGTATTTT	CASSVGPVADTQYF